This T cell receptor (beta chain) was sequenced during a study of T-cell reconstitution after alpha-beta-depleted transplantation in children. Overall study findings and caveats: Expanded clones from the graft, numbering several hundred, reportedly supplied alpha-beta T cells about two months after transplant. Day-60 TCRbeta diversity that was high in some patients was derived from surviving recipient T cells and thymic progenitors. Fresh T-cell production supplied most of the T-cell counts and diversity seen one year after transplant.

A library of TCRbeta sequences, prepared with unique molecular identifiers, was generated. TCRdb re-derived calls from the PCR reads in MiXCR, one entry per CDR3 protein. The sample holds about 980,000 distinct CDR3 sequences, 25% to 35% seen once. This clonotype came up a few times. The antigen is undetermined. The clonotype comes from a boy under three years old who had a stem cell transplant for SCID, so the T cells may come from the graft donor. The specimen was PBMCs, mostly from graft donor cells, collected 360 days after TCRalphabeta/CD19-depleted stem cell transplant.

The CDR3 DNA reads as TGTGCCAGCAGTTCAGGACAGGGGAAAGATACGCAGTATTTT. Its protein is CASSSGQGKDTQYF. The V gene is TRBV6-5, the J gene TRBJ2-3, with 9 bases that match TRBD1. CDR1 MNHEY and CDR2 SVGAGI come from the germline V gene. V shed 4 bases, J shed 5 bases, and the junction held 4 bases outside the gene matches. This CDR3 region has 14 residues.